Described below is a single TCR beta chain sequence and its context. There is no known antigen for this receptor. This specimen comes from a study of synovial regulatory T cells in juvenile arthritis (dated by TCRdb to 2015 to 2017). Background for the entire study: Of the sequenced patients, a few were therapy-naive, one was treated with methotrexate plus infliximab, several were treated with methotrexate, and one lacked treatment information. The study compared TCRbeta CDR3 repertoires of blood iaTreg cells, other blood Treg cells and synovial fluid Treg cells from matched patient samples. Effector T cell subsets from the study cohort were also sequenced for comparisons, but the Treg dataset by itself includes only blood Treg cells and synovial fluid Treg cells. Treg and Teff subsets from roughly 10 JIA patients with active disease were included in the TCR repertoire comparisons. Findings and caveats that apply to the study as a whole: Across patients, iaTreg TCR repertoires were largely private, and these iaTreg repertoires partially overlapped with synovial Teff and blood CPL repertoires. More CDR3 sequences were shared by synovial Treg cells with iaTreg cells than with other blood Treg cells, and a closer relation was confirmed by Chao-Jaccard similarity.

Synovial samples were synovial fluid collected alongside matched peripheral blood from each patient with active arthritis. The donors for the TCR repertoire analysis were approximately eleven juvenile idiopathic arthritis patients with active disease who had not reached inactive disease, of whom 3 were polyarticular and 8 were oligoarticular. A median age of around 11 years (range roughly 2.1-25) and a median disease duration of 7 years (range 0.2-19.1) were recorded for the TCR-sequenced patients. Synovial Treg cells showed FOXP3 TSDR demethylation comparable to blood and healthy-donor Treg cells, supporting bona fide regulatory lineage commitment. The samples used for TCR repertoire analysis were collected at two centres in Italy. The protocol used for the library was the immunoSEQ multiplex PCR assay. TCRbeta CDR3 sequencing was carried out by Adaptive Biotechnologies. In the paper's pipeline: To assess repertoire similarity, the researchers used the Chao-modified Jaccard index along with median clonotype overlap taken from 200 random subsamples at equal sample size. Similarity analyses used either productive nucleotide sequences or in silico-translated amino acid sequences. To compare repertoires, the researchers applied hierarchical clustering with single linkage as well as t-SNE, based on Chao-modified Jaccard distances. Repertoire diversity was assessed with the Renyi index over a range of alpha values after the sample sizes were normalised. Entries here come from immuneACCESS through TCRdb and include only in-frame sequences with V and J called. Some clones fail to appear in such tables; in the studies checked, an unresolved V gene covers under half of the shortfall, and the cause of the remainder is unknown. From that table come the V and J calls and clone size; the DNA was used to work out D and trimming. The table of this sample itemizes around 2,200 clones. The top ten clones comprise roughly 13% of the sample.

CDR3 length: 15 amino acids, cysteine to phenylalanine. No DNA accompanies this entry. The germline V gene specifies SGHTA as CDR1 and FQGNSA as CDR2. This receptor was taken from a donor aged 2-35 years with juvenile idiopathic arthritis. Sequencing was performed on Treg cells from the synovium. The rearranged chain carries TRBV7-2 and TRBJ2-1; with no DNA, the TCRdb D assignment of TRBD2 cannot be verified. The CDR3 protein is CASSASGGAYNEQFF.